These T cell receptor beta chains were read from a single sample in a study of molecular identifiers for immune sequencing clone quantification. TCRdb reprocessed the PCR reads via MiXCR and lists one record per CDR3 protein. The table records around 480,000 distinct CDR3 sequences, roughly 23% of them present only once. Source material: naive CD8+ T cells from blood, with Jurkat cell RNA spiked in. These receptors were taken from a human donor in good health. Some libraries in this study had Jurkat cell RNA spiked in. CDR3s leave out the opening cysteine and the closing phenylalanine or tryptophan.

TRBV2	ASSEWDGYYNQPQH
TRBV7-9	ASPPGGLPGELF
TRBV4-3	ASSQSTGETYEQY
TRBV24-1	ATSEPNSGRKF
TRBV6-2/TRBV6-3	ASINPPWDRGNTEAF
TRBV6-4	ASSDCGTACTDTQY
TRBV14	ASSQGEVVYEQY
TRBV6-2/TRBV6-3	ASAALGAVSNQPQH
TRBV20-1	SARFLVPIGDTQY
TRBV10-2	ASTGTGGFANTGELF
TRBV19	ASSTWAAWGQQPQH
TRBV30	AWTPGEGARTEAF
TRBV6-1	ASSEETVFYEQY
TRBV19	AVGSDGYT
TRBV5-4	ASSHGTTLHEQY
TRBV6-2/TRBV6-3	ASKTFETLTEAF
TRBV4-3	ASSQDRADRGAF
TRBV4-3	ASSQDGLAGYNEQF
TRBV7-6	ASSLVPGLNNEQF
TRBV7-9	ASSLGVALGEKLF
TRBV7-9	ASSLGSGGVTDTQY
TRBV28	ASSPMGGNEQF
TRBV19	ASSISASGANVLT
TRBV7-9	ASSPWSSQETQY
TRBV6-6	ASSSSTGNTEAF
TRBV5-1	ASGLSFGAAETQY
TRBV13	ASSSIEGQWGQYEQY
TRBV7-9	ASSSGQGAGNSPLH
TRBV7-9	ASSTRDSFTDTQY